These 6 T cell receptor beta chains came from one sample sequenced in a study of T-cell memory formation after mild COVID-19 (dated by TCRdb to the early 2020s). To prepare the library, 5' RACE was applied. The reads were generated on an Illumina NovaSeq 6000. Using fastp trimming at Q25 and MiXCR clonotype assembly, TCRdb reanalyzed the public sequencing data and kept in-frame beta chains. CDR3 protein duplicates are merged, each entry listing the most common genes and DNA. In this sample the table shows 260,000 or so distinct CDR3 sequences, roughly a sixth of which occur a single time. The top ten clones comprise around 23% of the sample. Sequenced material: PBMCs or a T cell subset sorted from them (not recorded which). The origin of the receptors is a young man who had mild COVID-19 (a few samples of this study predate the infection). The sample titles of this study are shuffled in the database, so cell type and time point are left out; the donor was told from shared clones.

This chain joins TRBV27 and TRBJ2-1; 7 nucleotides align to TRBD1. The ends lost 5 bases at V and 4 bases at J; junction bases unmatched: 14. CDR1 and CDR2 from the germline V gene are MNHEY and SMNVEV (reference sequence). The CDR3 totals 17 residues. Here the CDR3 DNA reads TGTGCCAGCAGTCCGACCGGAAGACAGGGACCTTACAATGAGCAGTTCTTC. Protein sequence: CASSPTGRQGPYNEQFF.

This clonotype was recorded many times. The rearrangement links TRBV6-5 to TRBJ2-5, with 9 bases that match TRBD2. V lost 6 bases to trimming and J lost 1 base; unmatched junction nucleotides: 12. Germline V CDR1 and CDR2: MNHEY, SVGAGI. The CDR3 is made up of 17 amino acids. CDR3 loop: CASSWLGLAGSQETQYF. The CDR3 DNA reads TGTGCCAGCAGCTGGCTAGGGCTAGCGGGGTCCCAAGAGACCCAGTACTTC.

J is TRBJ2-1 and V is TRBV7-6, with D possibly TRBD2 on 6 matching bases. The CDR3 totals 15 residues. Trimming cost V 5 bases and J 4 bases, with 15 bases left between them. CDR1 SGHVS and CDR2 FNYEAQ come from the germline V gene. CDR3 coding DNA: TGTGCCAGCAGCCCTCGGGGGATGGGGTACAATGAGCAGTTCTTC. Protein sequence: CASSPRGMGYNEQFF.

The rearrangement links TRBV6-2 or TRBV6-3 to TRBJ2-5; a possible D gene is TRBD2 (7 bases). Germline V gives CDR1 MNHEY, CDR2 SVGEGT. V gave up 5 bases and J gave up 4 bases, with 17 bases separating them. There are 15 residues in the CDR3. For the CDR3, the DNA is TGTGCCAGCAGTCCGGTAGGGGGGGGGAGAGAGACCCAGTACTTC. Its translation is CASSPVGGGRETQYF.

There are a few counts of this clonotype. The chain uses TRBV12-3 or TRBV12-4 and TRBJ2-7, with D perhaps matching TRBD1 (6 bases). This CDR3 is built from 16 residues. Trimming stripped 0 bases from V and 3 bases from J, with 15 bases between. CDR3: CASSLARQGLIYEQYF. In DNA, the CDR3 is TGTGCCAGCAGTTTAGCGCGGCAGGGGCTCATCTACGAGCAGTACTTC.

The rearrangement links TRBV11-2 to TRBJ2-3; D gene uncertain. The CDR3 has 14 amino acids. Germline V lookup: CDR1 SGHAT, CDR2 FQNNGV. The V and J ends lost 5 bases and 0 bases respectively, with 9 bases between them. The CDR3 region is CASSRMASTDTQYF. The CDR3 bases are TGTGCCAGCAGCCGTATGGCTAGCACAGATACGCAGTATTTT.